This TCR beta chain stems from a study of beta chain features in type 1 diabetes. General study findings and limits: Within each of all four CD4+ subsets, Type 1 diabetes patients had TCRB CDR3s that were moderately but significantly shorter. Cells with high TCR expression could be over-represented by cDNA sequencing.

The CDR3 covers 15 residues. V was clipped by 4 bases and J by 6 bases; unmatched bases: 10. The germline V gene encodes CDR1 SGDLS and CDR2 YYNGEE. The entirety of the isolated RNA underwent reverse transcription, so expressed TCRB transcripts were sequenced. Some clones are missing from TCRdb's copy, which holds only in-frame ones; the method was immunoSEQ multiplex PCR. Of approximately 100,000 clones in the sample, under 40% were seen once. Remarks on this clone: Its specificity is not known.

Specimen: stem cell memory CD4+ T cells from blood. This chain links TRBV9 with TRBJ2-7, with 10 bases that match TRBD1. This TCR came from a woman aged 18-30 years in good health. CDR3 DNA sequence: TGTGCCAGCAGCCGGGGGCCGGGACAGGGGTTCGAGCAGTACTTC. Translated, it gives CASSRGPGQGFEQYF. The full variable domain, completed using reference TRBV9 and TRBJ2-7, is DSGVTQTPKHLITATGQRVTLRCSPRSGDLSVYWYQQSLDQGLQFLIQYYNGEERAKGNILERFSAQQFPDLHSELNLSSLELGDSALYFCASSRGPGQGFEQYFGPGTRLTVT.